This TCR beta chain was recovered during a study of CD8 T cell repertoires and HIV-1 epitope variants. About the study: Epitopes were three Gag families plus Nef HW9 and YT9. Enriched T cells were co-cultured with equal numbers of autologous T cell-negative antigen-presenting cells. General study findings and limits: Under 10 TCR beta clonotypes were antigen-specific, 5 or 6 apparently recognizing autologous or escape variants.

Sequenced by immunoSEQ multiplex PCR; TCRdb stores in-frame clones only, minus some. The sample has about 5,000 clones, roughly three fifths seen once; the top ten hold roughly 36%. As regards this clone: The antigen remains undetermined.

Material for sequencing was cultured CD8+ T cells derived from PBMCs. The sequence derives from a male donor with HIV.

The CDR3 nucleotides read TGTGCCTGGAGTGTGGGTAGCCTTAATGGCTACACCTTC. This codes for CAWSVGSLNGYTF. The chain employs TRBV30 and TRBJ1-2; no reliable D call. The length of the CDR3 is 13 residues. Per the germline V gene, CDR1 is GTSNPN and CDR2 is SVGIG (reference sequence). V was pared by 0 bases and J by 6 bases, with 11 bases between.